This TCR beta chain was documented in a study of OX40 agonist ivuxolimab in advanced cancers. Regarding this clone: The antigen is not known.

Profiled with immunoSEQ multiplex PCR; TCRdb holds only in-frame clones, not every one. Of about 41,000 clones detected, about 87% appear once; the ten largest clones hold 3.5% to 4%. Study observations and caveats: By week 6 at 0.1 to 3.0 mg/kg, blood CD4+ and CD8+ T cells had expanded clonally. Part of the nonresponder group also had normalized T-cell clonal expansion that was low. Partial responders treated at 0.1-3.0 mg/kg exhibited clonal expansion among the lowest measured.

From germline, CDR1 is SGHNT and CDR2 YYREEE (reference sequence). Unmatched junction bases numbered 2, after V lost 2 bases and J lost 6 bases. This CDR3 spans 14 amino acids. Drawing of blood for sampling happened at baseline, at cycle 4 day 1, and at cycle 7 day 1. The input for sequencing was CD4+ or CD8+ T cells sorted from blood, taken in a trial of the OX40 agonist ivuxolimab. The TCR comes from an adult with an advanced solid tumor such as melanoma, head and neck, liver or kidney cancer. This chain links TRBV5-4 with TRBJ2-3, with TRBD2 matching over 11 bases. CDR3 residues: CASSLASGGDTQYF. CDR3 bases: TGTGCCAGCAGCTTAGCTAGCGGGGGGGATACGCAGTATTTT.